This TCR beta chain was recorded in a study of healthy donors' naive CD4 and CD8 T cells. A remark on this clonotype: Its cognate antigen is unknown.

Regarding the study as a whole: A reported CD4+/CD8+ bias affected most V and J genes in naive cells.

Each TCR library used roughly 510 ng of total RNA and a linear amplification protocol. Authors' processing steps: Sequencing covered 70,000 to 95,000 rearranged alpha-chain transcripts across about five healthy donors. TCRdb fed the reads into MiXCR, producing one record per CDR3 protein. The V and J calls come from TCRdb's annotation, not from the publication. The table records about 180,000 distinct CDR3 sequences, 65% to 80% of them present only once. Germline V gene data show CDR1 as MDHEN and CDR2 as SYDVKM. The CDR3 length is 12 residues. V shed 6 bases and J shed 7 bases, with 13 bases lying between them.

Material for sequencing was naive CD4+ and CD8+ T cells sorted from blood, pooled from several donors. The source of this sequence is a pool of human donors in good health; the sample pools cells from several healthy donors. The chain links TRBV28 to TRBJ2-7; D call uncertain. CDR3 nucleotides: TGTGCCAGCAGCTTGTTGGCCGGGGAGCAGTACTTC. Translated, it gives CASSLLAGEQYF. The entire variable domain, with the rest obtained from reference TRBV28 and TRBJ2-7, is as follows: DVKVTQSSRYLVKRTGEKVFLECVQDMDHENMFWYRQDPGLGLRLIYFSYDVKMKEKGDIPEGYSVSREKKERFSLILESASTNQTSMYLCASSLLAGEQYFGPGTRLTVT.